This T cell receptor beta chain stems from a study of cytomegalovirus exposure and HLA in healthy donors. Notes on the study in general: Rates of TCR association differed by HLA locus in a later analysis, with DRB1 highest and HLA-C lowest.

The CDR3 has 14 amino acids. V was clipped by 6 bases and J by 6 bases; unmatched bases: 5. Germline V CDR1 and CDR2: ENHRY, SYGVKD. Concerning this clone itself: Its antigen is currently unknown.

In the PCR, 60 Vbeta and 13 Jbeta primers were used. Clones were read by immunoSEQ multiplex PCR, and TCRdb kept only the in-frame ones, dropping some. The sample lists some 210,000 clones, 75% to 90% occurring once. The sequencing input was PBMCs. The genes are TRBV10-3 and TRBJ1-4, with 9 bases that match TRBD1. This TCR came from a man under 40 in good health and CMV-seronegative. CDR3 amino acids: CAISRTGEYEKLFF. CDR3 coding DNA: TGTGCCATCAGCCGGACAGGGGAATATGAAAAACTGTTTTTT.